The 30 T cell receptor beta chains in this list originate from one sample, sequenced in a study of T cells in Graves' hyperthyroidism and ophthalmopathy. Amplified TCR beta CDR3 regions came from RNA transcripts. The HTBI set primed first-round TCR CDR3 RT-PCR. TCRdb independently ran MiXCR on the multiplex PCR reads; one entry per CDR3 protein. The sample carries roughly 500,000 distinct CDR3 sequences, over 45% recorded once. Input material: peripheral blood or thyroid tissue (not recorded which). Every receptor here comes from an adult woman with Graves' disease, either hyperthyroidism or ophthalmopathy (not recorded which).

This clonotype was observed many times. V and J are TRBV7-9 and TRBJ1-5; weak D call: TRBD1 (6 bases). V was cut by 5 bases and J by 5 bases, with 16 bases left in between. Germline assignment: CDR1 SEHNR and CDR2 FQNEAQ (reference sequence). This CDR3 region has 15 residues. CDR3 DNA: TGTGCCAGCAGCCTCTTCGCAGGGGCGGATCAGCCCCAGCATTTT. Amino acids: CASSLFAGADQPQHF.

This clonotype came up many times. Here the CDR3 reads CASSLGAGSGNTIYF. CDR3 DNA sequence: TGTGCCAGCAGCTTAGGGGCAGGGTCTGGAAACACCATATATTTT. This chain joins TRBV7-2 and TRBJ1-3, with a possible D match to TRBD1 (5 bases). In germline, CDR1 is SGHTA, CDR2 FQGNSA. The length of the CDR3 is 15 residues. The V end lost 1 base, the J end lost 1 base, and 8 bases lay between the germline ends.

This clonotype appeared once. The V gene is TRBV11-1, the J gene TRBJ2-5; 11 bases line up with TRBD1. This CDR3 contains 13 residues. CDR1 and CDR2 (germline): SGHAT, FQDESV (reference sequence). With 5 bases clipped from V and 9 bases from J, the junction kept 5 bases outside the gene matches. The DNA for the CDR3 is TGTGCCAGCAGCCCCGGGACAGGGGGTGCCCAGTACTTC. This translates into CASSPGTGGAQYF. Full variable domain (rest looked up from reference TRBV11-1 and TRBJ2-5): EAEVAQSPRYKITEKSQAVAFWCDPISGHATLYWYRQILGQGPELLVQFQDESVVDDSQLPKDRFSAERLKGVDSTLKIQPAELGDSAMYLCASSPGTGGAQYFGPGTRLLVL.

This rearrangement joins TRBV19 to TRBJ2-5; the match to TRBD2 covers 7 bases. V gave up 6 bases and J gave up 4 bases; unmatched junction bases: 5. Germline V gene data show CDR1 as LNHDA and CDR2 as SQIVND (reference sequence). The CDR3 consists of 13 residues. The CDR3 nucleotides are TGTGCCAGTAGCACCGGGGGGACAGAGACCCAGTACTTC. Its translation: CASSTGGTETQYF. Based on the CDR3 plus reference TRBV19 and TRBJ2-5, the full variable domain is DGGITQSPKYLFRKEGQNVTLSCEQNLNHDAMYWYRQDPGQGLRLIYYSQIVNDFQKGDIAEGYSVSREKKESFPLTVTSAQKNPTAFYLCASSTGGTETQYFGPGTRLLVL.

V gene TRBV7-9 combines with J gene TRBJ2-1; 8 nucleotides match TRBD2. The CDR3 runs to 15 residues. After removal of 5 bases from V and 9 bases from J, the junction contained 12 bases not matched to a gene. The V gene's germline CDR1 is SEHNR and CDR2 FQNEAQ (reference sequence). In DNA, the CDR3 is TGTGCCAGCAGCCTTTTATCGGGAGGGGGGGGTGAGCAGTTCTTC. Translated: CASSLLSGGGGEQFF.

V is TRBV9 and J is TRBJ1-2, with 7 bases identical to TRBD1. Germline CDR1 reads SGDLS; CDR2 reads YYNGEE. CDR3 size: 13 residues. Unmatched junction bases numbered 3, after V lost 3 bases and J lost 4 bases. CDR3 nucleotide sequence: TGTGCCAGCAGCGCAGGGACAGCCTATGGCTACACCTTC. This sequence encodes CASSAGTAYGYTF.

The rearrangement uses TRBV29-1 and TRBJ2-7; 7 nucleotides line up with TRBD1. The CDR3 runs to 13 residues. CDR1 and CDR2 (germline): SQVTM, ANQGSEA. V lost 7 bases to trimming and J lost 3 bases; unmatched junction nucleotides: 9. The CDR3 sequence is CSEGKGQHYEQYF. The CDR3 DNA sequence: TGCAGCGAAGGGAAGGGACAGCACTACGAGCAGTACTTC.

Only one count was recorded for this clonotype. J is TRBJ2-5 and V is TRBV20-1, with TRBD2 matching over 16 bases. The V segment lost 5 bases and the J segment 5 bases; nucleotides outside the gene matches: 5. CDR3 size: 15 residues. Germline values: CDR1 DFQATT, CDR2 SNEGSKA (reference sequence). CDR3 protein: CSAQGLAGGQETQYF. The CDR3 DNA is TGCAGTGCTCAGGGACTAGCGGGGGGGCAGGAGACCCAGTACTTC.

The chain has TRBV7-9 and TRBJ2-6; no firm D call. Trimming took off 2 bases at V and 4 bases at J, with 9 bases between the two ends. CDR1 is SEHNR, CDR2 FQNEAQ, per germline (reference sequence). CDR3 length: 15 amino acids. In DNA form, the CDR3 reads TGTGCCAGCAGCTTACCCGGGTTAGGGGCCAACGTCCTGACTTTC. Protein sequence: CASSLPGLGANVLTF. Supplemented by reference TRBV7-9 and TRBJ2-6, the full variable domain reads DTGVSQNPRHKITKRGQNVTFRCDPISEHNRLYWYRQTLGQGPEFLTYFQNEAQLEKSRLLSDRFSAERPKGSFSTLEIQRTEQGDSAMYLCASSLPGLGANVLTFGAGSRLTVL.

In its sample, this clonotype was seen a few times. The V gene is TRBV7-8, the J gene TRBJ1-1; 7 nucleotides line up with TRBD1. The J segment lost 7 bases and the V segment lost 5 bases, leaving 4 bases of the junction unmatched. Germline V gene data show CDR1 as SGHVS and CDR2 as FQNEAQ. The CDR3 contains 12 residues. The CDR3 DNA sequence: TGTGCCAGCAGCCACAGGGGTGATGAAGCTTTCTTT. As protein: CASSHRGDEAFF.

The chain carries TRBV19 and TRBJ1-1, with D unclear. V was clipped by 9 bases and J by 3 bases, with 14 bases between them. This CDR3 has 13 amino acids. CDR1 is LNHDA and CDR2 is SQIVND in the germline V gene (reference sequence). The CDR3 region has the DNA TGTGCCAGCAAGGTGGACCCAGACACTGAAGCTTTCTTT. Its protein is CASKVDPDTEAFF.

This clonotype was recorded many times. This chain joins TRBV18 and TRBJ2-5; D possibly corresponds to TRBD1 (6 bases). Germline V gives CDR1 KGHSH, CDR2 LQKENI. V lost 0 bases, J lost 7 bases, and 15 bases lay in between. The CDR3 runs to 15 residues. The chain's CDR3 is CASSPPGGQLATQYF. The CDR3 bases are TGTGCCAGCTCACCACCCGGCGGACAGCTTGCGACCCAGTACTTC.

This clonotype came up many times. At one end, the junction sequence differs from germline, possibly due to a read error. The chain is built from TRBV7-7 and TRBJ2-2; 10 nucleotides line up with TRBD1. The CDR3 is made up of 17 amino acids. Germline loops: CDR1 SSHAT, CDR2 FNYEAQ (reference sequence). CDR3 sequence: CASSLTRDRGSAGELFF. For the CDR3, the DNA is TGTGCTAGCAGCCTAACTCGGGACAGGGGAAGTGCCGGGGAGCTGTTTTTT.

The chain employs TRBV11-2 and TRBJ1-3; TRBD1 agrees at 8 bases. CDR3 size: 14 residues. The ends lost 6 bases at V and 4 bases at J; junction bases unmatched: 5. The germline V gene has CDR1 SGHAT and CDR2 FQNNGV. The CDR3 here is CASRPTGGGNTIYF. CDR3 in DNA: TGTGCCAGCAGACCAACAGGGGGAGGAAACACCATATATTTT.

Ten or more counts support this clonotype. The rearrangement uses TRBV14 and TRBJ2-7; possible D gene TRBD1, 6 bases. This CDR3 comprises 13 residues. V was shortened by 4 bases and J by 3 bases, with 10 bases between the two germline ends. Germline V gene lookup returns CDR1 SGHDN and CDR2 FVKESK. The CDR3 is CASSLSQGYEQYF. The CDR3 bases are TGTGCCAGCAGCCTCTCACAGGGCTACGAGCAGTACTTC.

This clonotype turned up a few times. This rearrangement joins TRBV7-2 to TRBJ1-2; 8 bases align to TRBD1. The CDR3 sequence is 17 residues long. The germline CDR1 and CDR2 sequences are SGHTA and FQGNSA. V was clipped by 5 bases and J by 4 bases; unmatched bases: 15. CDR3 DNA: TGTGCCAGCAGCCCCACCCGGACAGGGCAACGAGGCTATGGCTACACCTTC. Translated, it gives CASSPTRTGQRGYGYTF.

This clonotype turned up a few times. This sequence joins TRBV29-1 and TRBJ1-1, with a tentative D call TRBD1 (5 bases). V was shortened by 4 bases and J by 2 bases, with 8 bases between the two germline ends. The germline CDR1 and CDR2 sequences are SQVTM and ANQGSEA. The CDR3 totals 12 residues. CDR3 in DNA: TGCAGCGTTGGAGGGGTCAACACTGAAGCTTTCTTT. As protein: CSVGGVNTEAFF. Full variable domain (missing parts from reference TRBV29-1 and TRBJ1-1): SAVISQKPSRDICQRGTSLTIQCQVDSQVTMMFWYRQQPGQSLTLIATANQGSEATYESGFVIDKFPISRPNLTFSTLTVSNMSPEDSSIYLCSVGGVNTEAFFGQGTRLTVV.

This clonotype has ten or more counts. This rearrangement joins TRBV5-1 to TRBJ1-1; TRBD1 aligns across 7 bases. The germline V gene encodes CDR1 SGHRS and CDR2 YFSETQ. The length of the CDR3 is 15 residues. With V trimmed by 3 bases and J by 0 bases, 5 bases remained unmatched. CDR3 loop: CASSYSGQLNTEAFF. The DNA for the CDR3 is TGCGCCAGCAGCTACTCGGGACAGTTGAACACTGAAGCTTTCTTT.

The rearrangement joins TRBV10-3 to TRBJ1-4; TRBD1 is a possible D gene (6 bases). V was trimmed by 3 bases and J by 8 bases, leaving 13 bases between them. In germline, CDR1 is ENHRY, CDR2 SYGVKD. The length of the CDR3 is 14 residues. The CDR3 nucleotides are TGTGCCATCAGTGATTCAGGGGCGGGGGAAAAACTGTTTTTT. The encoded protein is CAISDSGAGEKLFF.

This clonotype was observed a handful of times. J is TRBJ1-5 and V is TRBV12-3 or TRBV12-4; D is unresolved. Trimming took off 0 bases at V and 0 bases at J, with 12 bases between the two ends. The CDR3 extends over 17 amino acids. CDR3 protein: CASSLAGGSHSNQPQHF. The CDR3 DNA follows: TGTGCCAGCAGTTTAGCGGGTGGGTCCCATAGCAATCAGCCCCAGCATTTT.

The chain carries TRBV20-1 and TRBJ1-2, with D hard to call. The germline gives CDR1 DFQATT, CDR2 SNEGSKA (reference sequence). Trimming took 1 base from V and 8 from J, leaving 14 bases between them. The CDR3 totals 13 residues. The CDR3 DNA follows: TGCAGTGCTAGAGTGGGGTGGGGTCTCGGCTACACCTTC. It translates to CSARVGWGLGYTF.

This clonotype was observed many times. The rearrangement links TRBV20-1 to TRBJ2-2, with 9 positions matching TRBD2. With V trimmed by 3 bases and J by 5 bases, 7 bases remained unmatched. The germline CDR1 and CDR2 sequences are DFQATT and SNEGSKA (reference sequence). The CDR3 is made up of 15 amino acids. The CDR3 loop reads CSASPVAGATGELFF. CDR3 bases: TGCAGTGCTAGTCCGGTAGCGGGAGCGACCGGGGAGCTGTTTTTT.

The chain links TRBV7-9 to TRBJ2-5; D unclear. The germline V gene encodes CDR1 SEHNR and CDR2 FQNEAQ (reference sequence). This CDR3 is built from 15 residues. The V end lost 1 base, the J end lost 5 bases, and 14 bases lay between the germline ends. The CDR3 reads CASSLGWGSEETQYF. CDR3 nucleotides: TGTGCCAGCAGCTTAGGCTGGGGTTCGGAGGAGACCCAGTACTTC.

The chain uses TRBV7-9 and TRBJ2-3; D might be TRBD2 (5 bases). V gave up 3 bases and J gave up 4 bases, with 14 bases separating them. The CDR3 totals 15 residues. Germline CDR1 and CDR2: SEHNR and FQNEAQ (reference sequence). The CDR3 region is CASSFRRHGADTQYF. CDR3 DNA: TGTGCCAGCAGCTTTCGCAGGCACGGGGCAGATACGCAGTATTTT.

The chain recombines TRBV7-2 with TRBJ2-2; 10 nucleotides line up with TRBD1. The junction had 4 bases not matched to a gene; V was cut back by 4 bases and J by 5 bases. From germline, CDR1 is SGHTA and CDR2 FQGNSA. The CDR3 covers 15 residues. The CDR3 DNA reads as TGTGCCAGCAGCTCAGACAGGGGGCTGACCGGGGAGCTGTTTTTT. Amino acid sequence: CASSSDRGLTGELFF.

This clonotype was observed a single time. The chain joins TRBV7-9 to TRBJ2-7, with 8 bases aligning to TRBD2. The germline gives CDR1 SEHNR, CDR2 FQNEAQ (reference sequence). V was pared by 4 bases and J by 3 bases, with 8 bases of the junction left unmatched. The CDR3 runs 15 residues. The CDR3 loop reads CASSSGREAFYEQYF. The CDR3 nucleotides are TGTGCCAGCAGCTCCGGGCGGGAGGCCTTCTACGAGCAGTACTTC.

DNA for the CDR3: TGCGCCAGCAGCGTCGGTCCTAGCAATCAGCCCCAGCATTTT. Protein sequence: CASSVGPSNQPQHF. The gene calls are TRBV5-1 and TRBJ1-5, with no clear D. V lost 4 bases, J lost 0 bases, and 8 bases lay in between. This CDR3 spans 14 amino acids. CDR1 is SGHRS and CDR2 is YFSETQ in the germline V gene.

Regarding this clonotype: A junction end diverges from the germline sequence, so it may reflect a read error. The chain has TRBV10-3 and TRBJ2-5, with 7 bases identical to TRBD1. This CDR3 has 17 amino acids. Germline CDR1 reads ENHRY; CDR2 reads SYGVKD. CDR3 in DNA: TGTGCCAGCAGTTACCCGTACCGGGACAGCTTACAAGAGACCCAGTACTTC. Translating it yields CASSYPYRDSLQETQYF.

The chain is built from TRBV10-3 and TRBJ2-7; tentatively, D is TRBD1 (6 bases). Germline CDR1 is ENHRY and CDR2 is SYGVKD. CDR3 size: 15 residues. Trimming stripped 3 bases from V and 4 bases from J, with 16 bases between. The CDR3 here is CAISDRGGTVYEQYF. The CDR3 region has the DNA TGTGCCATCAGTGACCGAGGGGGAACAGTGTACGAGCAGTACTTC.

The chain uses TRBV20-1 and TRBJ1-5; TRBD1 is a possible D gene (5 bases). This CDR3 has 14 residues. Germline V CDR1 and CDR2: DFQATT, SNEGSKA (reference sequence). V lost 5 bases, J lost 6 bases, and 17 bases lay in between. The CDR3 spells CSAQYGGEGQPQHF. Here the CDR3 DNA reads TGCAGTGCTCAGTATGGGGGAGAGGGTCAGCCCCAGCATTTT.